This TCR beta chain emerged from a study of blood T cell repertoires in COVID-19. Turning to the study itself: Acute and convalescent COVID-19 specimens originated in the United States, Italy and Spain. From T cells, B-cell-depleted T cells, or PBMCs came the material, which was cDNA or gDNA.

As originally analysed: It was from reference gene primer amplification that nucleated cell counts were estimated. Clones were sequenced by immunoSEQ multiplex PCR, and TCRdb holds only the in-frame ones, with some missing. The V and J calls and clone size come from that table; D and trimming were worked out from the DNA. This table has over 70,000 clones, roughly 87% appearing once. Patients of the Seattle cohort, enrolled during active infection, were followed longitudinally. Germline values: CDR1 MDHEN, CDR2 SYDVKM. The V and J ends lost 6 bases and 7 bases respectively, with 18 bases between them. CDR3 length equals 14 residues.

The specimen was peripheral blood. This rearrangement joins TRBV28 to TRBJ1-2; D remains unclear. This receptor was identified in a man younger than 35 with COVID-19, enrolled during active disease. The CDR3 region is CASRPRMRDGGYTF. CDR3 DNA sequence: TGTGCCAGCAGGCCTCGGATGAGGGATGGTGGCTACACCTTC.